Listed below are T cell receptor beta chains from one sample, sequenced in a study of regulatory T cells in long-lasting Graves disease. A single record per CDR3 protein comes from TCRdb applying MiXCR to the multiplex PCR reads. The sample lists 650,000 to 700,000 distinct CDR3 sequences, 25% to 35% occurring once. The sample here was peripheral blood mononuclear cells (PBMCs), taken when the disease was refractory, from a patient treated with antithyroid drugs. The origin of the receptors is a female donor with Graves disease. CDR3s include the opening cysteine and the closing phenylalanine or tryptophan. The D gene is left open where the match is weak. Expanded clones get a size class; other rows say once, few or many, or leave the size out.

v_gene	j_gene	d_gene	abundance	CDR3aa	CDR3nt
TRBV6-2/TRBV6-3	TRBJ1-1	TRBD1	few	CASRADRGQNTEAFF	TGTGCCAGCAGGGCAGACAGGGGGCAGAACACTGAAGCTTTCTTT
TRBV28	TRBJ2-7	TRBD2	few	CAIQLAGSSYEQYF	TGTGCCATACAGTTAGCGGGATCCTCCTACGAGCAGTACTTC
TRBV12-3/TRBV12-4	TRBJ2-7	TRBD2	many	CASRPRGTSTYEQYF	TGTGCCAGCAGACCAAGAGGGACTAGCACCTACGAGCAGTACTTC
TRBV5-1	TRBJ1-1	-	few	CASSVIMNTEAFF	TGCGCCAGCAGCGTGATCATGAACACTGAAGCTTTCTTT
TRBV19	TRBJ1-4	-	-	CASSISNDPWSEKLFF	TGTGCCAGTAGTATTTCGAACGACCCTTGGAGTGAAAAACTGTTTTTT
TRBV6-5	TRBJ2-5	-	-	CASSYSMAGAQETQYF	TGTGCCAGCAGTTACTCGATGGCAGGGGCACAAGAGACCCAGTACTTC
TRBV5-1	TRBJ1-2	-	-	CASSPGQTNGYTF	TGCGCCAGCAGCCCCGGACAGACTAATGGCTACACCTTC
TRBV29-1	TRBJ1-2	TRBD1	few	CSVDTGGSKEANYGYTF	TGCAGCGTAGATACAGGGGGCTCAAAAGAAGCTAACTATGGCTACACCTTC
TRBV7-3	TRBJ1-1	-	-	CASSFSTGSMNAEAFF	TGTGCCAGCAGCTTCTCGACAGGTTCAATGAACGCTGAAGCTTTCTTT
TRBV20-1	TRBJ1-5	TRBD1	-	CSAGTGWENQPQHF	TGCAGTGCTGGGACAGGGTGGGAAAATCAGCCCCAGCATTTT
TRBV14	TRBJ2-7	-	-	CASSPRQLTYEQYF	TGTGCCAGCAGCCCCCGACAGCTCACCTACGAGCAGTACTTC
TRBV28	TRBJ1-5	-	many	CASSFLGPNQPQHF	TGTGCCAGCAGTTTCTTAGGACCTAATCAGCCCCAGCATTTT
TRBV7-9	TRBJ1-4	TRBD1	-	CASSSPRGTGDEKLFF	TGTGCCAGCAGCTCCCCGCGCGGGACAGGGGACGAAAAACTGTTTTTT
TRBV7-3	TRBJ2-7	TRBD2	few	CASSRSGLAGTYEQYF	TGTGCCAGCAGTCGTTCGGGGCTAGCGGGAACCTACGAGCAGTACTTC
TRBV5-5	TRBJ2-7	-	few	CASSLAGFAYEQYF	TGTGCCAGCAGCTTGGCAGGGTTCGCCTACGAGCAGTACTTC
TRBV7-9	TRBJ2-7	-	-	CASSIDGTSYEQYF	TGTGCCAGCAGCATCGATGGGACCTCCTACGAGCAGTACTTC